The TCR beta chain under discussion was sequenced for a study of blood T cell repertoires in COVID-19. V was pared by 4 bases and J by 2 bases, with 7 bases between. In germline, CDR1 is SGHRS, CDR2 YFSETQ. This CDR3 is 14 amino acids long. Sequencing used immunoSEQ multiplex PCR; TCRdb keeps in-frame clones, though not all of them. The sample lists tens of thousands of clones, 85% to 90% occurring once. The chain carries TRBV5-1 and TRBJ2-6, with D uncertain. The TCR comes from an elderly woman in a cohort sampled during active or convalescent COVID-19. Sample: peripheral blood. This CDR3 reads CASSPLAGANVLTF. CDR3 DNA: TGCGCCAGCAGCCCTCTCGCTGGGGCCAACGTCCTGACTTTC.